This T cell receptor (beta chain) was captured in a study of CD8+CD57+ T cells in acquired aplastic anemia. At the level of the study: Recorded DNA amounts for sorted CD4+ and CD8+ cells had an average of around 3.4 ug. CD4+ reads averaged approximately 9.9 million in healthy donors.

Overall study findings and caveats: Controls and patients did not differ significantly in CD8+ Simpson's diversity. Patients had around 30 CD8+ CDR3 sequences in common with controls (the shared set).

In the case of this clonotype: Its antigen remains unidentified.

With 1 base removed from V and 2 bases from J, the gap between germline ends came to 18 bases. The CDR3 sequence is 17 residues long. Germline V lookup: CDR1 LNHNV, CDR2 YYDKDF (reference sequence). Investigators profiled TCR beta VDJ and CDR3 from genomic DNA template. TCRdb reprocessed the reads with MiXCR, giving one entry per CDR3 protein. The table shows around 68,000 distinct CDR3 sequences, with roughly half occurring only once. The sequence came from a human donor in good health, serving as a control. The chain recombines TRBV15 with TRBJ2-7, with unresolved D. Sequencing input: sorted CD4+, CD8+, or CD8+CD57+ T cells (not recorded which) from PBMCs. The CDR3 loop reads CATSRGQPGPGAYEQYF. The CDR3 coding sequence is TGTGCCACCAGCAGAGGCCAACCGGGTCCCGGAGCCTACGAGCAGTACTTC.